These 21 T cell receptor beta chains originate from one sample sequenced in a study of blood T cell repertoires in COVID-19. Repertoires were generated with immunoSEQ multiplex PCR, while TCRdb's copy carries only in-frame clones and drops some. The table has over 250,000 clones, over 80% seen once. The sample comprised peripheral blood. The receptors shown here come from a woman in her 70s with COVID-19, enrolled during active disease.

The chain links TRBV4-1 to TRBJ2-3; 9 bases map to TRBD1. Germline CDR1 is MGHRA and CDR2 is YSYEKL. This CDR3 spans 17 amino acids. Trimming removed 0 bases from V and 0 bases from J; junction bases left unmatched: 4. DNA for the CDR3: TGCGCCAGCAGCCAAGAACGACAGGGGGGGAGCACAGATACGCAGTATTTT. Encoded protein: CASSQERQGGSTDTQYF.

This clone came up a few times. CDR3 sequence reads: CASRTGTGIADTQYF. The CDR3 nucleotides read TGTGCCAGCAGGACCGGGACAGGGATCGCGGATACGCAGTATTTT. This rearrangement joins TRBV6-5 to TRBJ2-3, with TRBD1 identical over 9 bases. Per germline, CDR1 MNHEY and CDR2 SVGAGI. V dropped 6 bases and J dropped 6; count of bases not matched to a gene: 10. The CDR3 runs 15 residues.

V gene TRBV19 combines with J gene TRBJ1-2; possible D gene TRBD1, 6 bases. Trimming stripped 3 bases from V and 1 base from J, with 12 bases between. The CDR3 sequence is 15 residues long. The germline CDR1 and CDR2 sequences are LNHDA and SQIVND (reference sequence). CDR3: CASSIHREYNYGYTF. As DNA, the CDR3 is TGTGCCAGTAGTATCCACAGGGAATATAACTATGGCTACACCTTC.

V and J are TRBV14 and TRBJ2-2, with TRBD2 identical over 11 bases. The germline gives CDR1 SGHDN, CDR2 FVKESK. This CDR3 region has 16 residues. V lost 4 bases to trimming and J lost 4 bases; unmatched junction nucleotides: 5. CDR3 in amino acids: CASSLRLAGITGELFF. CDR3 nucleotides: TGTGCCAGCAGCCTAAGACTAGCGGGAATCACCGGGGAGCTGTTTTTT. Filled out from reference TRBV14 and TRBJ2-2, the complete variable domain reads EAGVTQFPSHSVIEKGQTVTLRCDPISGHDNLYWYRRVMGKEIKFLLHFVKESKQDESGMPNNRFLAERTGGTYSTLKVQPAELEDSGVYFCASSLRLAGITGELFFGEGSRLTVL.

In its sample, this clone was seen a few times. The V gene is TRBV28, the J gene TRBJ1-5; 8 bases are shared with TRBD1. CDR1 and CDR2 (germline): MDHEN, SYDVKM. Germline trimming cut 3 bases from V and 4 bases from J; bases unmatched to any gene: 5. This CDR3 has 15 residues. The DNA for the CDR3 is TGTGCCAGCAGTTTTGTGGGACAGGTAAATCAGCCCCAGCATTTT. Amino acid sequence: CASSFVGQVNQPQHF.

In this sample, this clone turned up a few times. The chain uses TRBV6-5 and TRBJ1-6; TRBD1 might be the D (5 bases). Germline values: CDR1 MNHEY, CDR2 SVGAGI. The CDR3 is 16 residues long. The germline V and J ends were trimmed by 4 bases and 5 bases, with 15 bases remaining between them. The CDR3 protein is CASSSLAGQNNSPLHF. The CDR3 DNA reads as TGTGCCAGCAGTTCCTTGGCGGGGCAGAATAATTCACCCCTCCACTTT.

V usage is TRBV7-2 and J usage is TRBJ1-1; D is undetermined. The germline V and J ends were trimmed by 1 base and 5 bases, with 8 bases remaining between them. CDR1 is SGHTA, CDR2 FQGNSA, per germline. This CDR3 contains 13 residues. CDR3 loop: CASSLERVTEAFF. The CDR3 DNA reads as TGTGCCAGCAGCTTAGAACGGGTTACTGAAGCTTTCTTT.

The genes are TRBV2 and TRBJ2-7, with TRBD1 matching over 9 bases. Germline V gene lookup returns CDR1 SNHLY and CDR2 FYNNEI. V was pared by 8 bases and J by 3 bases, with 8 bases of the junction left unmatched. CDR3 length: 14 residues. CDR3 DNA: TGTGCCAGCCCAAGGGACAGGGCCCGCTACGAGCAGTACTTC. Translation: CASPRDRARYEQYF. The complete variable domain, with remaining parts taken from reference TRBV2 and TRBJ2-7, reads EPEVTQTPSHQVTQMGQEVILRCVPISNHLYFYWYRQILGQKVEFLVSFYNNEISEKSEIFDDQFSVERPDGSNFTLKIRSTKLEDSAMYFCASPRDRARYEQYFGPGTRLTVT.

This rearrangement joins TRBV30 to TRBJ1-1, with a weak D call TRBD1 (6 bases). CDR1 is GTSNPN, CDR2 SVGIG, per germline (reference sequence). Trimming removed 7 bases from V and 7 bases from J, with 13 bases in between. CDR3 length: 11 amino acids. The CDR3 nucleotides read TGTGCCTCACCCGGACAGATTGAAGCTTTCTTT. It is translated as CASPGQIEAFF.

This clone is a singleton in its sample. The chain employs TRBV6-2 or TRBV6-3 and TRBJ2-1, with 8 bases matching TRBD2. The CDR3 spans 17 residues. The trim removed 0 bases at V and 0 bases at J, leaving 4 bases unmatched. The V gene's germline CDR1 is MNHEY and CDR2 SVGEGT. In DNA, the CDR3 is TGTGCCAGCAGTTACTCTACTAGCGGACCCTCCTACAATGAGCAGTTCTTC. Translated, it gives CASSYSTSGPSYNEQFF.

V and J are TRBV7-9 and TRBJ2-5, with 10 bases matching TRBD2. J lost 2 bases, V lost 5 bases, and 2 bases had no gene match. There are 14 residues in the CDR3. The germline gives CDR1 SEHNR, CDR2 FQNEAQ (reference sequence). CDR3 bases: TGTGCCAGCAGCCCTAGCGGGAGACAAGAGACCCAGTACTTC. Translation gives CASSPSGRQETQYF.

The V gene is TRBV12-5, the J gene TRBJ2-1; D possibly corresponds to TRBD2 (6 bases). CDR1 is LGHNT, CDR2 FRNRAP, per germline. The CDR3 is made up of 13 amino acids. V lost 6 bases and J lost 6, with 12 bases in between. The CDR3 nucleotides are TGTGCTAGTGGCCCTCCGACTAGCAATGAGCAGTTCTTC. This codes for CASGPPTSNEQFF. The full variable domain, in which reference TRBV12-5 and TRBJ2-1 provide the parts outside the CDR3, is DARVTQTPRHKVTEMGQEVTMRCQPILGHNTVFWYRQTMMQGLELLAYFRNRAPLDDSGMPKDRFSAEMPDATLATLKIQPSEPRDSAVYFCASGPPTSNEQFFGPGTRLTVL.

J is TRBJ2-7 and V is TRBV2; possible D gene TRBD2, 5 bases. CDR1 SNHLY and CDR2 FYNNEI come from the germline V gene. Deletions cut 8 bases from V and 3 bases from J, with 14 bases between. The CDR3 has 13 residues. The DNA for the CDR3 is TGTGCCAGCTATCGAGCGGCCTACTACGAGCAGTACTTC. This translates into CASYRAAYYEQYF.

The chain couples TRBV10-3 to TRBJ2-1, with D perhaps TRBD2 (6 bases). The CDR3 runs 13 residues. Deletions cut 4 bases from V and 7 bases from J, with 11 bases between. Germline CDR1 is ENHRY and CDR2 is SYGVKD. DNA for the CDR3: TGTGCCATCAGTGGGGGGGAGGCTAATGAGCAGTTCTTC. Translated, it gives CAISGGEANEQFF.

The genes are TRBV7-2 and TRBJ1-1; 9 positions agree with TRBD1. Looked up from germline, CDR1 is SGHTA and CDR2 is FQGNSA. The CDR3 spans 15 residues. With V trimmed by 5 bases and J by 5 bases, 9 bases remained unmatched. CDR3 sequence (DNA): TGTGCCAGCAGCCTACAGGGGGCGTTAATGACTGAAGCTTTCTTT. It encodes CASSLQGALMTEAFF.

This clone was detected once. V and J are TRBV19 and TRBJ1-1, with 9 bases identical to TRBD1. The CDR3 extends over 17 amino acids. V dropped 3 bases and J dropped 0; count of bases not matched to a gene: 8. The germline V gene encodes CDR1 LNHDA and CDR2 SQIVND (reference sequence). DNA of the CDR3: TGTGCCAGTAGTATTACAGGGGGCTATGCCGTGAACACTGAAGCTTTCTTT. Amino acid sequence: CASSITGGYAVNTEAFF.

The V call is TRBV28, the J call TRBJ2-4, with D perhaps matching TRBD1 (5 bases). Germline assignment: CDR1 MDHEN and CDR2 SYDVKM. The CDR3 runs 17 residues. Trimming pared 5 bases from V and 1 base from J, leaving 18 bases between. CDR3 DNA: TGTGCCAGCAGTCTGAACCGACAGTCGATGGCCAAAAACATTCAGTACTTC. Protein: CASSLNRQSMAKNIQYF.

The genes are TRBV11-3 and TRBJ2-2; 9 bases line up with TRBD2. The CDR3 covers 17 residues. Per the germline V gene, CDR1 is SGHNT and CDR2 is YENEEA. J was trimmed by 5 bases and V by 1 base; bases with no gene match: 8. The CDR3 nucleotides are TGTGCCAGCAGCTTAGGGTGGGGACTAGCAGCTACCGGGGAGCTGTTTTTT. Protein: CASSLGWGLAATGELFF. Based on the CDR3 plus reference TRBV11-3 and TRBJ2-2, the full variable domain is EAGVVQSPRYKIIEKKQPVAFWCNPISGHNTLYWYLQNLGQGPELLIRYENEEAVDDSQLPKDRFSAERLKGVDSTLKIQPAELGDSAVYLCASSLGWGLAATGELFFGEGSRLTVL.

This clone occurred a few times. The CDR3 reads CASKRDRGHEQYF. CDR3 nucleotide sequence: TGTGCCAGCAAACGGGACAGGGGACACGAGCAGTACTTC. This chain uses TRBV6-5 with TRBJ2-7, with 10 bases matching TRBD1. There are 13 residues in the CDR3. J lost 5 bases, V lost 7 bases, and 5 bases had no gene match. CDR1 and CDR2 (germline): MNHEY, SVGAGI.

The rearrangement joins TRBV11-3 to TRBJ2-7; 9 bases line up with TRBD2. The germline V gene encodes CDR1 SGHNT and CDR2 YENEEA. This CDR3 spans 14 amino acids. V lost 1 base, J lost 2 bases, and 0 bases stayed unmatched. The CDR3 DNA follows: TGTGCCAGCAGCTTAGTAGCGGGAGCCTACGAGCAGTACTTC. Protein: CASSLVAGAYEQYF.

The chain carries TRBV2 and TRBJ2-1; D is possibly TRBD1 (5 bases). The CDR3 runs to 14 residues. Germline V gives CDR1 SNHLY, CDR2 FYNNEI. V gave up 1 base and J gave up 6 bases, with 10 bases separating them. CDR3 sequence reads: CASSEEGRVNEQFF. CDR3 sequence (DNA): TGTGCCAGCAGTGAAGAAGGCAGGGTCAATGAGCAGTTCTTC.